The 30 T cell receptor beta chains given below trace back to one sample, sequenced in a study of blood T cell repertoires in COVID-19. Sequenced by immunoSEQ multiplex PCR; TCRdb stores in-frame clones only, minus some. The sample shows a few hundred thousand clones, around 80% of them seen only once. Material: PBMCs or T cells enriched from blood (not recorded which). These receptors were taken from a man aged 30 to 39 with acute COVID-19.

The CDR3 DNA is TGTGCCAGCAGCTTAACGACTAGCGGGTACAATGAGCAGTTCTTC. Protein: CASSLTTSGYNEQFF. The V call is TRBV7-3, the J call TRBJ2-1; 10 bases are a match to TRBD2. Trimming removed 0 bases from V and 4 bases from J; junction bases left unmatched: 0. Looked up from germline, CDR1 is SGHTA and CDR2 is FQGTGA. The CDR3 loop spans 15 amino acids.

This chain connects TRBV28 to TRBJ2-6; 8 nucleotides line up with TRBD1. Per germline, CDR1 MDHEN and CDR2 SYDVKM. The CDR3 runs 17 residues. The junction had 6 bases not matched to a gene; V was cut back by 5 bases and J by 0 bases. CDR3 DNA sequence: TGTGCCAGCAGTCACGGGACAGGTTTCTCTGGGGCCAACGTCCTGACTTTC. Its translation: CASSHGTGFSGANVLTF.

The chain carries TRBV6-5 and TRBJ2-1, with TRBD1 identical over 8 bases. Germline CDR1 reads MNHEY; CDR2 reads SVGAGI. Trimming cost V 8 bases and J 6 bases; bases outside gene matches: 9. The length of the CDR3 is 14 residues. The CDR3 region has the DNA TGTGCCAGCGTCCGCGGGACAGGTTTCAATGAGCAGTTCTTC. Amino acid sequence: CASVRGTGFNEQFF.

This chain joins TRBV6-6 and TRBJ1-2, with 8 bases matching TRBD1. The J segment lost 1 base and the V segment lost 5 bases, leaving 9 bases of the junction unmatched. Germline lookup yields CDR1 MNHNY and CDR2 SVGAGI (reference sequence). This CDR3 region has 16 residues. The CDR3 protein is CASSSRQGRDNYGYTF. The CDR3 nucleotides read TGTGCCAGCAGTAGCAGACAGGGGCGAGATAACTATGGCTACACCTTC.

The J gene is TRBJ2-5, the V gene TRBV5-1, with TRBD1 identical over 8 bases. This CDR3 has 14 residues. V gave up 4 bases and J gave up 5 bases; unmatched junction bases: 7. Germline CDR1 and CDR2: SGHRS and YFSETQ. The CDR3 region has the DNA TGCGCCAGCAGCACTGGACAGGGCCTGGAGACCCAGTACTTC. Residues: CASSTGQGLETQYF.

V gene TRBV10-3 combines with J gene TRBJ2-3, with 10 bases that match TRBD2. Germline lookup yields CDR1 ENHRY and CDR2 SYGVKD. The CDR3 sequence is 19 residues long. The V segment lost 6 bases and the J segment 0 bases; nucleotides outside the gene matches: 15. In DNA, the CDR3 is TGTGCCATCAGGAAAGCGGGGGGGCTCGGAACGTCTAGCACAGATACGCAGTATTTT. It yields the protein CAIRKAGGLGTSSTDTQYF.

This chain joins TRBV5-5 and TRBJ1-1; 7 bases match TRBD1. V lost 3 bases and J lost 0; bases outside the gene matches: 11. Germline CDR1 is SGHKS and CDR2 is YYEKEE (reference sequence). The CDR3 is made up of 17 amino acids. CDR3 DNA sequence: TGTGCCAGCAGCTGGATGCCGGGACAGAACATGAACACTGAAGCTTTCTTT. Protein: CASSWMPGQNMNTEAFF.

This clone appeared once. This sequence joins TRBV24-1 and TRBJ2-3, with no clear D. Looked up from germline, CDR1 is KGHDR and CDR2 is SFDVKD. V lost 2 bases and J lost 3, with 5 bases in between. The CDR3 is made up of 13 amino acids. The CDR3 DNA is TGTGCCACCAGTGATTCCGGTACAGATACGCAGTATTTT. Residues: CATSDSGTDTQYF.

CDR3 bases: TGTGCCAGCAGTTCCTCGGGGGGCTGGGGAGAGACCCAGTACTTC. It is translated as CASSSSGGWGETQYF. V is TRBV9 and J is TRBJ2-5, with a weak D call TRBD2 (7 bases). Trimming removed 5 bases from V and 4 bases from J, with 18 bases in between. CDR3 length equals 15 residues. CDR1 and CDR2 from the germline V gene are SGDLS and YYNGEE. The full variable domain, its missing parts supplied by reference TRBV9 and TRBJ2-5, is DSGVTQTPKHLITATGQRVTLRCSPRSGDLSVYWYQQSLDQGLQFLIQYYNGEERAKGNILERFSAQQFPDLHSELNLSSLELGDSALYFCASSSSGGWGETQYFGPGTRLLVL.

The chain recombines TRBV18 with TRBJ1-3, with a tentative D call TRBD1 (6 bases). Germline V lookup: CDR1 KGHSH, CDR2 LQKENI. Trimming pared 4 bases from V and 2 bases from J, leaving 12 bases between. The CDR3 runs to 15 residues. The CDR3 loop reads CASSQQGMPGNTIYF. The CDR3 nucleotides read TGTGCCAGCTCACAACAGGGTATGCCTGGAAACACCATATATTTT.

The chain recombines TRBV7-9 with TRBJ1-2; the D is unclear. The V end lost 5 bases, the J end lost 10 bases, and 17 bases lay between the germline ends. Germline-derived CDR1 and CDR2 are SEHNR and FQNEAQ (reference sequence). CDR3 length: 13 amino acids. Here the CDR3 DNA reads TGTGCCAGCAGCCTGCCGGGGTATCAAGACTACACCTTC. It specifies CASSLPGYQDYTF. The whole variable domain, remainder taken from reference TRBV7-9 and TRBJ1-2, is DTGVSQNPRHKITKRGQNVTFRCDPISEHNRLYWYRQTLGQGPEFLTYFQNEAQLEKSRLLSDRFSAERPKGSFSTLEIQRTEQGDSAMYLCASSLPGYQDYTFGSGTRLTVV.

This clone was detected only a few times. The chain combines TRBV3-1 (or the pseudogene TRBV3-2) with TRBJ1-2; a possible D gene is TRBD1 (5 bases). The CDR3 contains 15 residues. Germline-derived CDR1 and CDR2 are LGHDT and YNNKEL (reference sequence). Trimming shortened V by 4 bases and J by 8 bases, and 20 bases separated the two germline ends. Here the CDR3 reads CASSRAGILESGYTF. As DNA, the CDR3 is TGTGCCAGCAGCCGCGCAGGGATTTTGGAAAGCGGCTACACCTTC.

This sequence joins TRBV28 and TRBJ1-5; 7 bases match TRBD1. V trimming: 8 bases; J trimming: 4 bases; junction bases outside the gene matches: 14. CDR3 size: 16 residues. Germline V gene data show CDR1 as MDHEN and CDR2 as SYDVKM. This chain's CDR3 is CASGGTGVFRNQPQHF. CDR3 DNA sequence: TGTGCCAGCGGCGGCACAGGGGTATTTAGAAATCAGCCCCAGCATTTT.

A few counts support this clone. The chain combines TRBV6-1 with TRBJ1-6; 11 bases agree with TRBD1. CDR3 size: 19 residues. CDR1 and CDR2 (germline): MNHNS, SASEGT. V shed 4 bases and J 9 bases; nucleotides not matched to a gene: 17. In DNA form, the CDR3 reads TGTGCCAGCAGTGTGCTGGGACAGGGGGTCAGCGTGTTGGGTTCACCCCTCCACTTT. Translated: CASSVLGQGVSVLGSPLHF.

This sequence joins TRBV14 and TRBJ2-7; 7 bases map to TRBD2. The CDR3 spans 13 residues. Germline V gene sequence: CDR1 SGHDN, CDR2 FVKESK. The trim removed 2 bases at V and 6 bases at J, leaving 4 bases unmatched. The CDR3 coding sequence is TGTGCCAGCAGCCAAAGGCGGGGGTTCGAGCAGTACTTC. Residues: CASSQRRGFEQYF.

The V gene is TRBV7-2, the J gene TRBJ2-1, with 10 positions matching TRBD2. The CDR3 covers 16 residues. CDR1 SGHTA and CDR2 FQGNSA come from the germline V gene. With V trimmed by 4 bases and J by 4 bases, 7 bases remained unmatched. CDR3 protein: CASSSSGAGGYNEQFF. The CDR3 region has the DNA TGTGCCAGCAGCTCCTCCGGAGCGGGGGGGTACAATGAGCAGTTCTTC.

The chain recombines TRBV10-3 with TRBJ2-5, with 8 bases aligning to TRBD2. This CDR3 is 16 amino acids long. CDR1 is ENHRY and CDR2 is SYGVKD in the germline V gene. V gave up 2 bases and J gave up 0 bases; unmatched junction bases: 5. The CDR3 loop reads CAISEEGGGNQETQYF. CDR3 nucleotide sequence: TGTGCCATCAGTGAGGAGGGCGGGGGGAACCAAGAGACCCAGTACTTC.

This clone was counted only a few times. This sequence joins TRBV10-3 and TRBJ1-6; TRBD1 agrees at 7 bases. V lost 0 bases, J lost 11 bases, and 7 bases stayed unmatched. Germline CDR1 ENHRY, CDR2 SYGVKD. The CDR3 loop spans 15 amino acids. The CDR3 DNA reads TGTGCCATCAGTGAGTCCAGGACAGGATCGGCACCCCTCCACTTT. Amino acids: CAISESRTGSAPLHF.

The gene calls are TRBV27 and TRBJ1-5; D may be TRBD1 (5 bases). Trimming removed 2 bases from V and 4 bases from J, with 12 bases in between. Per germline, CDR1 MNHEY and CDR2 SMNVEV (reference sequence). The length of the CDR3 is 15 residues. The CDR3 protein is CASSLGALSNQPQHF. The CDR3 nucleotides are TGTGCCAGCAGTTTAGGGGCTTTAAGTAATCAGCCCCAGCATTTT.

The chain joins TRBV11-3 to TRBJ1-3; no reliable D call. Trimming took off 2 bases at V and 9 bases at J, with 11 bases between the two ends. The CDR3 spans 13 residues. The germline V gene has CDR1 SGHNT and CDR2 YENEEA. The DNA of the CDR3 is TGTGCCAGCAGCTTAAGCCGCGGCAGCACCATATATTTT. It codes for CASSLSRGSTIYF. The full variable domain, in which reference TRBV11-3 and TRBJ1-3 provide the parts outside the CDR3, is EAGVVQSPRYKIIEKKQPVAFWCNPISGHNTLYWYLQNLGQGPELLIRYENEEAVDDSQLPKDRFSAERLKGVDSTLKIQPAELGDSAVYLCASSLSRGSTIYFGEGSWLTVV.

This chain connects TRBV27 to TRBJ2-1; TRBD2 agrees at 7 bases. Trimming cost V 8 bases and J 6 bases; bases outside gene matches: 4. Germline-derived CDR1 and CDR2 are MNHEY and SMNVEV (reference sequence). This CDR3 region has 12 residues. The CDR3 sequence: CASFSGLNEQFF. CDR3 nucleotide sequence: TGTGCCAGCTTTAGCGGGCTCAATGAGCAGTTCTTC.

J is TRBJ1-5 and V is TRBV9; tentative D call: TRBD1 (5 bases). V was clipped by 0 bases and J by 7 bases, with 11 bases between them. Germline CDR1 reads SGDLS; CDR2 reads YYNGEE. This CDR3 is built from 14 residues. The CDR3 coding sequence is TGTGCCAGCAGCGTAGGTGCAGGGAGGCAGCCCCAGCATTTT. It is translated as CASSVGAGRQPQHF. Full variable domain (missing parts from reference TRBV9 and TRBJ1-5): DSGVTQTPKHLITATGQRVTLRCSPRSGDLSVYWYQQSLDQGLQFLIQYYNGEERAKGNILERFSAQQFPDLHSELNLSSLELGDSALYFCASSVGAGRQPQHFGDGTRLSIL.

This chain uses TRBV10-2 with TRBJ2-5, with 9 positions matching TRBD1. With 6 bases clipped from V and 4 bases from J, the junction kept 6 bases outside the gene matches. The CDR3 loop spans 14 amino acids. Germline CDR1 WSHSY, CDR2 SAAADI. The DNA of the CDR3 is TGCGCCAGCAGAAACACAGGGGGCGGAGAGACCCAGTACTTC. This sequence encodes CASRNTGGGETQYF.

The chain has TRBV6-1 and TRBJ1-2; tentative D call: TRBD1 (6 bases). CDR3 length equals 14 residues. V shed 1 base and J shed 6 bases, with 12 bases lying between them. Germline V gives CDR1 MNHNS, CDR2 SASEGT. CDR3 amino acids: CASSEGGQFDGYTF. The CDR3 coding sequence is TGTGCCAGCAGTGAAGGTGGACAGTTCGATGGCTACACCTTC.

At least ten counts were recorded for this clone. The CDR3 region is CASSVFGGVETQYF. DNA for the CDR3: TGTGCCAGCAGCGTATTCGGCGGGGTGGAGACCCAGTACTTC. The chain employs TRBV9 and TRBJ2-5, with a possible D match to TRBD2 (6 bases). The germline gives CDR1 SGDLS, CDR2 YYNGEE. CDR3 length equals 14 residues. V was cut by 1 base and J by 5 bases, with 12 bases left in between.

The rearrangement links TRBV29-1 to TRBJ2-3; 7 bases line up with TRBD2. With V trimmed by 0 bases and J by 1 base, 4 bases remained unmatched. The CDR3 covers 15 residues. CDR1 and CDR2 (germline): SQVTM, ANQGSEA. CDR3 coding DNA: TGCAGCGTTGAAGATCCCCGGGGGGGCACAGATACGCAGTATTTT. Residues: CSVEDPRGGTDTQYF.

This clone was seen more than once but under ten times. The chain couples TRBV2 to TRBJ1-6; D is unresolved. V was cut by 0 bases and J by 0 bases, with 9 bases left in between. Germline CDR1 reads SNHLY; CDR2 reads FYNNEI. This CDR3 spans 17 amino acids. CDR3 protein: CASSEALGSSYNSPLHF. The CDR3 DNA follows: TGTGCCAGCAGTGAAGCGCTTGGGAGCTCCTATAATTCACCCCTCCACTTT.

The chain recombines TRBV28 with TRBJ1-4, with D possibly being TRBD1 (5 bases). This CDR3 has 15 residues. V was pared by 1 base and J by 2 bases, with 8 bases between. Per the germline V gene, CDR1 is MDHEN and CDR2 is SYDVKM. The CDR3 here is CASSLLSGTNEKLFF. The CDR3 DNA follows: TGTGCCAGCAGTTTATTGTCAGGGACTAATGAAAAACTGTTTTTT.

The chain couples TRBV4-1 to TRBJ2-2; D is perhaps TRBD2 (5 bases). The germline V gene encodes CDR1 MGHRA and CDR2 YSYEKL. V was cut by 7 bases and J by 4 bases, with 13 bases left in between. The CDR3 totals 14 residues. CDR3 sequence: CASTLTSGTGELFF. Written as DNA, the CDR3 is TGCGCCAGCACCCTAACTAGTGGCACCGGGGAGCTGTTTTTT.

V and J are TRBV6-5 and TRBJ1-5; TRBD1 matches 7 bases. The CDR3 runs 14 residues. J lost 8 bases, V lost 7 bases, and 11 bases had no gene match. Germline V CDR1 and CDR2: MNHEY, SVGAGI. CDR3 sequence reads: CASKRTGATEPQHF. The CDR3, as DNA: TGTGCCAGCAAGCGTACAGGGGCTACGGAGCCCCAGCATTTT.